The 32 T cell receptor beta chains in this list originate from one sample, sequenced in a study of chemoradiotherapy in HPV16-positive cancers. The data were produced by immunoSEQ multiplex PCR, yet TCRdb's version contains in-frame clones alone and is incomplete. The data show around 12,000 clones, with roughly 87% seen just once and roughly 23% held by the top ten. The source material was blood, sampled from a patient who underwent chemoradiotherapy. Receptor source: a human donor with HPV-associated anogenital cancer.

The V gene is TRBV6-1, the J gene TRBJ2-7; the D gene is possibly TRBD1 (6 bases). This CDR3 spans 15 amino acids. Per germline, CDR1 MNHNS and CDR2 SASEGT. V lost 7 bases to trimming and J lost 0 bases, with 16 bases between them. The CDR3 sequence: CASTSRQDSSYEQYF. CDR3 nucleotide sequence: TGTGCCAGCACCTCAAGACAGGATAGCTCCTACGAGCAGTACTTC.

The CDR3 spells CARGPGGETQYF. CDR3 in DNA: TGTGCCAGGGGGCCGGGAGGGGAGACCCAGTACTTC. The chain recombines TRBV6-5 with TRBJ2-5, with 8 bases lining up with TRBD2. Germline CDR1 reads MNHEY; CDR2 reads SVGAGI. The CDR3 covers 12 residues. The V gene end was trimmed by 9 bases and the J gene end by 5 bases; junction bases not matched to a gene: 5.

The chain links TRBV7-8 to TRBJ2-2; D ambiguous. Trimming took 1 base from V and 13 from J, leaving 10 bases between them. This CDR3 is 12 amino acids long. CDR1 SGHVS and CDR2 FQNEAQ come from the germline V gene. CDR3 bases: TGTGCCAGCAGCTTAGTGGGTTTAGGGCTGTTTTTT. This sequence encodes CASSLVGLGLFF. The whole variable domain, filled in from reference TRBV7-8 and TRBJ2-2, reads GAGVSQSPRYKVAKRGQDVALRCDPISGHVSLFWYQQALGQGPEFLTYFQNEAQLDKSGLPSDRFFAERPEGSVSTLKIQRTQQEDSAVYLCASSLVGLGLFFGEGSRLTVL.

V usage is TRBV5-1 and J usage is TRBJ1-2, with D maybe TRBD1 (5 bases). This CDR3 contains 16 residues. Germline assignment: CDR1 SGHRS and CDR2 YFSETQ. The V and J ends lost 0 bases and 4 bases respectively, with 16 bases between them. CDR3 amino acids: CASSLAGPQGPYGYTF. CDR3 coding DNA: TGCGCCAGCAGCTTGGCAGGGCCCCAGGGTCCCTATGGCTACACCTTC. The full variable domain, in which reference TRBV5-1 and TRBJ1-2 provide the parts outside the CDR3, is KAGVTQTPRYLIKTRGQQVTLSCSPISGHRSVSWYQQTPGQGLQFLFEYFSETQRNKGNFPGRFSGRQFSNSRSEMNVSTLELGDSALYLCASSLAGPQGPYGYTFGSGTRLTVV.

The J gene is TRBJ1-4, the V gene TRBV15, with TRBD1 matching over 9 bases. Germline lookup yields CDR1 LNHNV and CDR2 YYDKDF (reference sequence). The CDR3 is made up of 15 amino acids. The V gene end was trimmed by 9 bases and the J gene end by 3 bases; junction bases not matched to a gene: 8. CDR3 region: CATVEQGASNEKLFF. CDR3 bases: TGTGCCACTGTCGAACAGGGGGCCTCTAATGAAAAACTGTTTTTT.

The J gene is TRBJ2-5, the V gene TRBV6-5; no definite D call. The CDR3 runs to 12 residues. Trimming shortened V by 0 bases and J by 5 bases, and 4 bases separated the two germline ends. CDR1 MNHEY and CDR2 SVGAGI come from the germline V gene. CDR3 sequence reads: CASSYSKETQYF. CDR3 in DNA: TGTGCCAGCAGTTACTCGAAGGAGACCCAGTACTTC.

V gene TRBV4-1 combines with J gene TRBJ1-3; weak D call: TRBD1 (5 bases). CDR3 length equals 18 residues. Germline CDR1 is MGHRA and CDR2 is YSYEKL. Trimming shortened V by 3 bases and J by 2 bases, and 20 bases separated the two germline ends. The CDR3 region is CASSHTLSLGRTGNTIYF. As DNA, the CDR3 is TGCGCCAGCAGCCACACGTTATCCTTGGGGCGAACTGGAAACACCATATATTTT.

The chain carries TRBV18 and TRBJ1-1, with D hard to call. This CDR3 spans 13 amino acids. Trimming took 6 bases from V and 5 from J, leaving 13 bases between them. CDR1 is KGHSH, CDR2 LQKENI, per germline. CDR3 in DNA: TGTGCCAGCTCCGGAGGGCTTCAAACTGAAGCTTTCTTT. This codes for CASSGGLQTEAFF.

The chain has TRBV10-3 and TRBJ1-2; 9 bases line up with TRBD1. This CDR3 contains 15 residues. After removal of 6 bases from V and 2 bases from J, the junction contained 7 bases not matched to a gene. From germline, CDR1 is ENHRY and CDR2 SYGVKD. CDR3: CAIRSQGAFNYGYTF. The CDR3 DNA reads as TGTGCCATCAGGTCACAGGGGGCGTTCAACTATGGCTACACCTTC.

The V and J genes are TRBV6-1 and TRBJ1-5; D unresolved. CDR3 size: 14 residues. V lost 2 bases and J lost 4, with 9 bases in between. Germline V gene data show CDR1 as MNHNS and CDR2 as SASEGT. CDR3 amino acids: CASSEQWENQPQHF. In nucleotides, the CDR3 is TGTGCCAGCAGTGAACAGTGGGAAAATCAGCCCCAGCATTTT.

The chain employs TRBV7-9 and TRBJ2-7; D remains unclear. This CDR3 spans 11 amino acids. Germline V gene lookup returns CDR1 SEHNR and CDR2 FQNEAQ (reference sequence). The V and J ends lost 2 bases and 3 bases respectively, with 2 bases between them. The CDR3 DNA is TGTGCCAGCAGCTTAAGCTACGAGCAGTACTTC. Translation: CASSLSYEQYF.

V usage is TRBV6-5 and J usage is TRBJ1-1, with D perhaps TRBD1 (5 bases). The V end was cut by 5 bases, the J end by 2 bases, with 12 bases between. The CDR3 is 14 amino acids. Germline values: CDR1 MNHEY, CDR2 SVGAGI. The CDR3 is CASSDGQGNTEAFF. The CDR3 DNA reads TGTGCCAGCAGTGACGGTCAGGGCAACACTGAAGCTTTCTTT.

The rearrangement uses TRBV5-6 and TRBJ2-3; 9 bases agree with TRBD2. The V segment lost 3 bases and the J segment 1 base; nucleotides outside the gene matches: 6. From germline, CDR1 is SGHDT and CDR2 YYEEEE. The CDR3 runs 16 residues. The CDR3 spells CASSSARGGGTDTQYF. The CDR3 DNA reads TGTGCCAGCAGCTCGGCGCGGGGGGGCGGCACAGATACGCAGTATTTT.

This clone was seen more than once but under ten times. The chain employs TRBV6-1 and TRBJ1-5; 7 bases are shared with TRBD1. The germline CDR1 and CDR2 sequences are MNHNS and SASEGT. V shed 6 bases and J 4 bases; nucleotides not matched to a gene: 3. The CDR3 totals 13 residues. CDR3 in amino acids: CASSGQENQPQHF. Written as DNA, the CDR3 is TGTGCCAGCAGCGGACAGGAAAATCAGCCCCAGCATTTT.

The chain recombines TRBV2 with TRBJ1-1, with D unresolved. This CDR3 has 13 residues. The germline CDR1 and CDR2 sequences are SNHLY and FYNNEI. Trimming took off 6 bases at V and 1 base at J, with 9 bases between the two ends. The CDR3 nucleotides are TGTGCCAGCAGGAGTGAGGGGAACACTGAAGCTTTCTTT. Translated, it gives CASRSEGNTEAFF.

As concerns this clone: The sample contains more than one DNA sequence encoding this CDR3. This sequence joins TRBV28 and TRBJ2-7; 9 bases are shared with TRBD2. There are 14 residues in the CDR3. The germline gives CDR1 MDHEN, CDR2 SYDVKM. Trimming cost V 2 bases and J 6 bases; bases outside gene matches: 5. The CDR3 protein is CASSLGLAGFEQYF. CDR3 sequence (DNA): TGTGCCAGCAGTTTAGGCCTAGCGGGATTCGAGCAGTACTTC.

V is TRBV4-1 and J is TRBJ1-1; 8 bases line up with TRBD1. The germline V gene has CDR1 MGHRA and CDR2 YSYEKL. There are 14 residues in the CDR3. J lost 2 bases, V lost 4 bases, and 3 bases had no gene match. CDR3 amino acids: CASSRQGTNTEAFF. CDR3 DNA sequence: TGCGCCAGCAGCCGACAGGGGACTAACACTGAAGCTTTCTTT.

The V gene is TRBV19, the J gene TRBJ2-7, with 8 bases matching TRBD1. The V gene's germline CDR1 is LNHDA and CDR2 SQIVND (reference sequence). Germline trimming cut 3 bases from V and 4 bases from J; bases unmatched to any gene: 5. This CDR3 region has 14 residues. The CDR3 DNA follows: TGTGCCAGTAGTATTGGACAGGGATTATACGAGCAGTACTTC. Amino acid sequence: CASSIGQGLYEQYF. Full variable domain (rest looked up from reference TRBV19 and TRBJ2-7): DGGITQSPKYLFRKEGQNVTLSCEQNLNHDAMYWYRQDPGQGLRLIYYSQIVNDFQKGDIAEGYSVSREKKESFPLTVTSAQKNPTAFYLCASSIGQGLYEQYFGPGTRLTVT.

The rearrangement links TRBV2 to TRBJ1-6; D is uncertain. The V end lost 1 base, the J end lost 3 bases, and 7 bases lay between the germline ends. Germline-derived CDR1 and CDR2 are SNHLY and FYNNEI. CDR3 length: 15 amino acids. The CDR3 DNA reads as TGTGCCAGCAGTGAAGGGCAGCTCTATAATTCACCCCTCCACTTT. Its protein is CASSEGQLYNSPLHF.

This clone was counted a few times. V usage is TRBV27 and J usage is TRBJ1-6; the match to TRBD1 covers 9 bases. CDR3 size: 16 residues. Looked up from germline, CDR1 is MNHEY and CDR2 is SMNVEV (reference sequence). V shed 6 bases and J 1 base; nucleotides not matched to a gene: 4. This CDR3 is CASSGQGRSYNSPLHF. The DNA of the CDR3 is TGTGCCAGCAGCGGACAGGGGAGGTCCTATAATTCACCCCTCCACTTT.

This chain uses TRBV29-1 with TRBJ2-3; 8 bases agree with TRBD1. Looked up from germline, CDR1 is SQVTM and CDR2 is ANQGSEA. The CDR3 contains 13 residues. Trimming at V came to 6 bases and at J to 1 base, leaving 3 bases not matched to a gene. The DNA for the CDR3 is TGCAGCGTCCCGACAGGGGGCACAGATACGCAGTATTTT. This gives the protein CSVPTGGTDTQYF.

The J gene is TRBJ2-7, the V gene TRBV6-5; TRBD2 agrees at 9 bases. The germline gives CDR1 MNHEY, CDR2 SVGAGI. The CDR3 is 16 amino acids. J was trimmed by 1 base and V by 2 bases; bases with no gene match: 6. CDR3 DNA: TGTGCCAGCAGTTACGATCCAGCGGGGGGTTCCTACGAGCAGTACTTC. Its translation: CASSYDPAGGSYEQYF.

The rearrangement uses TRBV4-2 and TRBJ1-2; D not resolved. Trimming cost V 1 base and J 4 bases, with 10 bases left between them. Germline lookup yields CDR1 LGHNA and CDR2 YNFKEQ. The CDR3 is 14 residues long. CDR3 residues: CASSQGLIPYGYTF. The CDR3 DNA is TGTGCCAGCAGCCAAGGGTTAATCCCCTATGGCTACACCTTC.

This clone was found once. V and J are TRBV5-1 and TRBJ2-1; TRBD2 is a possible D gene (6 bases). V lost 0 bases, J lost 3 bases, and 19 bases lay in between. CDR1 and CDR2 (germline): SGHRS, YFSETQ. The CDR3 sequence is 18 residues long. The CDR3 DNA reads as TGCGCCAGCAGCTTGGGCCTCATTCGGGCTAGCGACTACAATGAGCAGTTCTTC. Protein product: CASSLGLIRASDYNEQFF. Based on the CDR3 plus reference TRBV5-1 and TRBJ2-1, the full variable domain is KAGVTQTPRYLIKTRGQQVTLSCSPISGHRSVSWYQQTPGQGLQFLFEYFSETQRNKGNFPGRFSGRQFSNSRSEMNVSTLELGDSALYLCASSLGLIRASDYNEQFFGPGTRLTVL.

J is TRBJ1-1 and V is TRBV6-5, with 8 bases lining up with TRBD1. This CDR3 comprises 13 residues. Trimming at V came to 7 bases and at J to 6 bases, leaving 7 bases not matched to a gene. Germline V gene lookup returns CDR1 MNHEY and CDR2 SVGAGI. The CDR3 nucleotides are TGTGCCAGCAACCGACAGGGGAGGGCTGAAGCTTTCTTT. Translating gives CASNRQGRAEAFF.

V and J are TRBV28 and TRBJ2-7; D unresolved. Trimming cost V 11 bases and J 0 bases, with 14 bases left between them. The length of the CDR3 is 13 residues. Germline lookup yields CDR1 MDHEN and CDR2 SYDVKM. The CDR3 spells CACENTYSYEQYF. The DNA for the CDR3 is TGTGCCTGCGAGAATACCTACTCCTACGAGCAGTACTTC.

This chain links TRBV14 with TRBJ2-7; tentatively, D is TRBD2 (5 bases). Germline V lookup: CDR1 SGHDN, CDR2 FVKESK. The CDR3 loop spans 13 amino acids. With 3 bases removed from V and 9 bases from J, the gap between germline ends came to 15 bases. This chain's CDR3 is CASSHLDEGWQYF. The CDR3 DNA is TGTGCCAGCAGCCATCTGGACGAGGGCTGGCAGTACTTC.

The V and J genes are TRBV2 and TRBJ2-7, with TRBD1 matching over 8 bases. CDR3 length equals 13 residues. Germline CDR1 is SNHLY and CDR2 is FYNNEI. V lost 7 bases to trimming and J lost 4 bases; unmatched junction nucleotides: 6. CDR3 protein: CASNGQGLYEQYF. The DNA of the CDR3 is TGTGCCAGCAATGGACAGGGTTTGTACGAGCAGTACTTC.

This clone was picked up a small number of times. This rearrangement joins TRBV7-8 to TRBJ2-1; D is unresolved. With 0 bases removed from V and 0 bases from J, the gap between germline ends came to 12 bases. This CDR3 has 17 amino acids. CDR1 is SGHVS and CDR2 is FQNEAQ in the germline V gene. CDR3 protein: CASSLARQVSSYNEQFF. Written as DNA, the CDR3 is TGTGCCAGCAGCTTAGCCCGCCAGGTAAGCTCCTACAATGAGCAGTTCTTC. Complete variable domain (other parts from reference TRBV7-8 and TRBJ2-1): GAGVSQSPRYKVAKRGQDVALRCDPISGHVSLFWYQQALGQGPEFLTYFQNEAQLDKSGLPSDRFFAERPEGSVSTLKIQRTQQEDSAVYLCASSLARQVSSYNEQFFGPGTRLTVL.

This chain connects TRBV18 to TRBJ1-1; possibly TRBD1 for D (6 bases). Germline CDR1 reads KGHSH; CDR2 reads LQKENI. Trimming took 6 bases from V and 9 from J, leaving 17 bases between them. This CDR3 region has 13 residues. CDR3 amino acids: CASSSSQGSQAFF. In DNA form, the CDR3 reads TGTGCCAGCTCTTCTTCACAGGGTTCTCAAGCTTTCTTT.

The chain joins TRBV7-9 to TRBJ2-1, with 9 positions matching TRBD2. The CDR3 length is 15 residues. Germline trimming cut 6 bases from V and 0 bases from J; bases unmatched to any gene: 3. The germline CDR1 and CDR2 sequences are SEHNR and FQNEAQ (reference sequence). The CDR3 sequence is CASSSSGNSYNEQFF. In DNA form, the CDR3 reads TGTGCCAGCAGTTCTAGCGGGAACTCCTACAATGAGCAGTTCTTC.

The gene calls are TRBV6-6 and TRBJ1-1, with TRBD1 matching 11 bases. V dropped 2 bases and J dropped 3; count of bases not matched to a gene: 2. The CDR3 consists of 15 residues. The germline V gene encodes CDR1 MNHNY and CDR2 SVGAGI (reference sequence). Here the CDR3 DNA reads TGTGCCAGCAGTTACGGGGGACAGGGGGACACTGAAGCTTTCTTT. Translation: CASSYGGQGDTEAFF.